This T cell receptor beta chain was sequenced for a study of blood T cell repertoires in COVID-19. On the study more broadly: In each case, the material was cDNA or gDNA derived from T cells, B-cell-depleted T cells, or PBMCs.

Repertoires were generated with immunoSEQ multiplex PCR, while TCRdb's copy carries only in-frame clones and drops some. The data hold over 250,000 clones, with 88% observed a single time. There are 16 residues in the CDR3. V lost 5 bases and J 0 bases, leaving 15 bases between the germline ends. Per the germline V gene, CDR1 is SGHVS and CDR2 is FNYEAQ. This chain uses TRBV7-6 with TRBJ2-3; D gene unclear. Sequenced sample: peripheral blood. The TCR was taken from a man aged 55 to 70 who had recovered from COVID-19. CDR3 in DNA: TGTGCCAGCAGCCCCGCCGCCCGGAGAAGCACAGATACGCAGTATTTT. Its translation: CASSPAARRSTDTQYF.